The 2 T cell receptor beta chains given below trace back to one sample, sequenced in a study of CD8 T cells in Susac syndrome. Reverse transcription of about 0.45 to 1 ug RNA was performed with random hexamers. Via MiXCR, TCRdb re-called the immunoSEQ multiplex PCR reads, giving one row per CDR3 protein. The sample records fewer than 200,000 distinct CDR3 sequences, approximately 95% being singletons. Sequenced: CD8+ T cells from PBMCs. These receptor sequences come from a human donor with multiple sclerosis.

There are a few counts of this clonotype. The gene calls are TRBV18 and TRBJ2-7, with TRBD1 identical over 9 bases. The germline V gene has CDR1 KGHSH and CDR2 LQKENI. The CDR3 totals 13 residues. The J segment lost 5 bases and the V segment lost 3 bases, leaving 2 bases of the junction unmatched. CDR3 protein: CASSPGQGDEQYF. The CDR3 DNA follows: TGTGCCAGCTCACCGGGACAGGGCGACGAGCAGTACTTC.

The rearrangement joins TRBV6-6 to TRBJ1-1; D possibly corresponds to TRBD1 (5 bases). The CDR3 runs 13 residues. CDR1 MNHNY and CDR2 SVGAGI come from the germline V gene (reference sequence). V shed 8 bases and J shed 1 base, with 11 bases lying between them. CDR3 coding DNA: TGTGCCAGCCAAGAGGGGCAGAACACTGAAGCTTTCTTT. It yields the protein CASQEGQNTEAFF.